The 14 T cell receptor beta chains below come from one sample, sequenced in a study of PD-L1 blockade in urothelial cancer. Time point: peripheral blood 6 weeks after treatment start. Data came from immunoSEQ multiplex PCR; TCRdb stores just in-frame clones and leaves some out. This table has 83,000 or so clones, over 80% appearing once. Sequencing was performed on PBMCs, taken around atezolizumab (anti-PD-L1) treatment. Receptors originate from a man in his 70s with urothelial cancer.

The chain carries TRBV9 and TRBJ2-3; 7 bases align to TRBD2. This CDR3 has 15 amino acids. Germline V gene sequence: CDR1 SGDLS, CDR2 YYNGEE. Germline trimming cut 0 bases from V and 6 bases from J; bases unmatched to any gene: 7. The CDR3, as DNA: TGTGCCAGCAGCGTAGCGAGCGGGGTGTTGGATACGCAGTATTTT. This gives the protein CASSVASGVLDTQYF.

The chain combines TRBV2 with TRBJ2-1; TRBD2 agrees at 11 bases. The CDR3 spans 16 residues. After removal of 5 bases from V and 9 bases from J, the junction contained 12 bases not matched to a gene. Germline V CDR1 and CDR2: SNHLY, FYNNEI. CDR3 sequence: CASSSMGSGGAGEQFF. The CDR3 DNA reads TGTGCCAGCAGTTCCATGGGTAGCGGGGGGGCCGGTGAGCAGTTCTTC.

This clone has more than one count but fewer than ten. The V call is TRBV11-3, the J call TRBJ2-1; D not certain. Germline CDR1 reads SGHNT; CDR2 reads YENEEA. This CDR3 contains 13 residues. Trimming shortened V by 1 base and J by 8 bases, and 9 bases separated the two germline ends. The CDR3 DNA follows: TGTGCCAGCAGCTTAGCTGACGAGGATGAGCAGTTCTTC. As protein: CASSLADEDEQFF.

The gene calls are TRBV5-6 and TRBJ1-4; a weak D match, TRBD1 (5 bases). V gave up 4 bases and J gave up 0 bases, with 7 bases separating them. Germline V CDR1 and CDR2: SGHDT, YYEEEE. The CDR3 contains 14 residues. The chain's CDR3 is CASSADTTNEKLFF. The CDR3 DNA reads as TGTGCCAGCAGCGCGGACACAACTAATGAAAAACTGTTTTTT.

The V gene is TRBV6-1, the J gene TRBJ1-6; 7 positions agree with TRBD1. Germline assignment: CDR1 MNHNS and CDR2 SASEGT. J gave up 10 bases and V 3 bases, and 9 bases lay outside the gene matches. This CDR3 is 15 amino acids long. The CDR3 coding sequence is TGTGCCAGCAGTGACGCGACAGGGAGACCCTCACCCCTCCACTTT. As protein: CASSDATGRPSPLHF.

The chain recombines TRBV6-5 with TRBJ2-3; TRBD2 is a possible D gene (6 bases). This CDR3 is 14 amino acids long. CDR1 MNHEY and CDR2 SVGAGI come from the germline V gene. Between the trimmed V and J ends, which lost 6 bases and 0 bases, there was a span of 10 bases. This CDR3 is CASRNSGSTDTQYF. In DNA form, the CDR3 reads TGTGCCAGCAGGAATAGCGGTAGCACAGATACGCAGTATTTT.

The rearrangement links TRBV28 to TRBJ2-7, with D possibly matching TRBD1 (5 bases). This CDR3 is built from 15 residues. Germline CDR1 and CDR2: MDHEN and SYDVKM. The V end lost 1 base, the J end lost 1 base, and 11 bases lay between the germline ends. The DNA of the CDR3 is TGTGCCAGCAGTTTATCTATCACAGGATCCTACGAGCAGTACTTC. Translation gives CASSLSITGSYEQYF.

The rearrangement joins TRBV2 to TRBJ1-2; perhaps TRBD1 as D (6 bases). Germline-derived CDR1 and CDR2 are SNHLY and FYNNEI. V lost 7 bases and J lost 0, with 12 bases in between. This CDR3 contains 14 residues. The CDR3 DNA reads as TGTGCCAGCATTGAGGACAGAGCTAACTATGGCTACACCTTC. Translated, it gives CASIEDRANYGYTF.

V gene TRBV19 combines with J gene TRBJ2-2, with 7 bases identical to TRBD2. The V segment lost 1 base and the J segment 6 bases; nucleotides outside the gene matches: 5. The CDR3 consists of 15 residues. Looked up from germline, CDR1 is LNHDA and CDR2 is SQIVND (reference sequence). CDR3 sequence reads: CASSIGQRGAGELFF. The CDR3 bases are TGTGCCAGTAGTATAGGGCAACGGGGGGCCGGGGAGCTGTTTTTT.

The CDR3 sequence is CASSDSVGAYNEQFF. CDR3 nucleotide sequence: TGTGCCAGCAGTGACTCGGTCGGGGCCTACAATGAGCAGTTCTTC. The V gene is TRBV6-4, the J gene TRBJ2-1, with a weak D call TRBD2 (5 bases). From germline, CDR1 is MRHNA and CDR2 SNTAGT. The CDR3 is 15 amino acids. Trimming pared 0 bases from V and 2 bases from J, leaving 8 bases between.

This rearrangement joins TRBV6-1 to TRBJ1-2; 9 bases match TRBD1. V lost 5 bases and J lost 10; bases outside the gene matches: 2. In germline, CDR1 is MNHNS, CDR2 SASEGT. This CDR3 is built from 11 residues. CDR3 residues: CASSLQGAYTF. In DNA, the CDR3 is TGTGCCAGCAGTCTACAGGGGGCCTACACCTTC.

In this sample, this clone turned up a few times. This chain links TRBV7-2 with TRBJ2-7; TRBD1 matches 7 bases. Germline lookup yields CDR1 SGHTA and CDR2 FQGNSA. V shed 6 bases and J 6 bases; nucleotides not matched to a gene: 8. The CDR3 contains 13 residues. The CDR3, as DNA: TGTGCCAGCAGGGGGAGAGGGGGCCCCGAGCAGTACTTC. Translation: CASRGRGGPEQYF.

This clone showed up just once. This sequence joins TRBV19 and TRBJ2-5; the D is unclear. CDR3 length: 13 residues. V lost 6 bases and J 1 base, leaving 9 bases between the germline ends. Germline CDR1 reads LNHDA; CDR2 reads SQIVND (reference sequence). The CDR3 loop is CASSPGGQETQYF. The CDR3 bases are TGTGCCAGTAGCCCTGGCGGCCAAGAGACCCAGTACTTC.

The rearrangement uses TRBV29-1 and TRBJ2-1; a possible D gene is TRBD2 (7 bases). This CDR3 spans 15 amino acids. Germline assignment: CDR1 SQVTM and CDR2 ANQGSEA. Trimming left V 6 bases short and J 0 bases short, with 15 bases between. This chain's CDR3 is CSVAHGGLSYNEQFF. The DNA of the CDR3 is TGCAGCGTCGCCCACGGGGGGCTCTCCTACAATGAGCAGTTCTTC.